This TCR beta chain was sequenced for a study of cytomegalovirus exposure and HLA in healthy donors. As for this clone: Antigen: not known.

Whole-study findings and limits: The study designated 150 to 200 TCR beta chains cytomegalovirus-associated. Later, an analysis showed that TCR beta chains associated with HLA were more clonally expanded than others that were equally common. Later analysis identified several of the most significant clusters that appeared linked to common viral pathogens. Researchers left out some V segments, among them TRBV6-2 and TRBV6-3, as indistinguishable.

Primers: 60 Vbeta forward and 13 Jbeta reverse. Profiling relied on immunoSEQ multiplex PCR, and the TCRdb table lists in-frame clones only, not all of them. The table includes more than 100,000 clones, over 60% detected once. The germline V gene has CDR1 MGHRA and CDR2 YSYEKL. The CDR3 is 17 amino acids. Germline trimming cut 1 base from V and 3 bases from J; bases unmatched to any gene: 7. The chain is built from TRBV4-1 and TRBJ2-1; TRBD2 agrees at 9 bases. What was sequenced was PBMCs. This clonotype was obtained from a woman in her 30s in good health and CMV-seropositive. CDR3 nucleotide sequence: TGCGCCAGCAGCCAAGGGGCGGGGGGGCTAAACTACAATGAGCAGTTCTTC. This sequence encodes CASSQGAGGLNYNEQFF.